This is a list of T cell receptor beta chains from one sample in a study of neoadjuvant anti-PD-1 for oral cavity cancer. The method was immunoSEQ multiplex PCR; TCRdb's version includes in-frame clones alone and lacks a portion of them. Counted here are tens of thousands of clones, roughly two fifths occurring once; the ten biggest clones make up about a sixth. The sample was tumor tissue, taken after nivolumab (anti-PD-1) treatment. Receptors were obtained from a person aged 40 to 85 with oral cavity squamous cell carcinoma. Both conserved end residues are part of each CDR3. D genes are given only for firm matches. A clone size is listed for some rows: how often the clone was seen (once, few, many), or a class if it is expanded.

cdr3_length: 13
clone_size: .
d_call: .
v_call: TRBV14
j_call: TRBJ1-2
cdr3_nt: TGTGCCAGCAGCCTCCTTCGGGGTTTTGGCTACACCTTC
cdr3_aa: CASSLLRGFGYTF

cdr3_length: 13
clone_size: once
d_call: .
v_call: TRBV5-4
j_call: TRBJ1-1
cdr3_nt: TGTGCCAGCAGCTTGGATCAGAACACTGAAGCTTTCTTT
cdr3_aa: CASSLDQNTEAFF

cdr3_length: 16
clone_size: few
d_call: .
v_call: TRBV27
j_call: TRBJ1-2
cdr3_nt: TGTGCCAGCAGTCCATCGGGCCAGGCGGTCAGACATGGCTACACCTTC
cdr3_aa: CASSPSGQAVRHGYTF

cdr3_length: 15
clone_size: .
d_call: .
v_call: TRBV5-1
j_call: TRBJ1-5
cdr3_nt: TGCGCCAGCAGGGGGGACATAAATAGCAATCAGCCCCAGCATTTT
cdr3_aa: CASRGDINSNQPQHF

cdr3_length: 14
clone_size: .
d_call: .
v_call: TRBV6-6
j_call: TRBJ2-5
cdr3_nt: TGTGCCAGCAGACGAGGGGCAGGACAAGAGACCCAGTACTTC
cdr3_aa: CASRRGAGQETQYF

cdr3_length: 14
clone_size: few
d_call: .
v_call: TRBV27
j_call: TRBJ1-4
cdr3_nt: TGTGCCAGCGGAACGACGCTTAGGCTAGAAAAACTGTTTTTT
cdr3_aa: CASGTTLRLEKLFF

cdr3_length: 14
clone_size: once
d_call: .
v_call: TRBV5-4
j_call: TRBJ1-2
cdr3_nt: TGTGCCAGCAGCTGGGGTTCAGGGGTGAATGGCTACACCTTC
cdr3_aa: CASSWGSGVNGYTF

cdr3_length: 14
clone_size: .
d_call: .
v_call: TRBV9
j_call: TRBJ1-4
cdr3_nt: TGTGCCAGCAGCGTAGGAGGAAATGGTGAAAAACTGTTTTTT
cdr3_aa: CASSVGGNGEKLFF

cdr3_length: 16
clone_size: .
d_call: .
v_call: TRBV10-3
j_call: TRBJ1-1
cdr3_nt: TGTGCCATCTCCATTATCCCCATGTTTGGGAACACTGAAGCTTTCTTT
cdr3_aa: CAISIIPMFGNTEAFF

cdr3_length: 13
clone_size: few
d_call: .
v_call: TRBV27
j_call: TRBJ1-6
cdr3_nt: TGTGCCAGCAGGTTGGGTGGGGTGTCACCCCTCCACTTT
cdr3_aa: CASRLGGVSPLHF

cdr3_length: 15
clone_size: few
d_call: .
v_call: TRBV11-3
j_call: TRBJ2-3
cdr3_nt: TGTGCCAGCAGCTTAGATTGGGCCCGCACAGATACGCAGTATTTT
cdr3_aa: CASSLDWARTDTQYF

cdr3_length: 14
clone_size: .
d_call: TRBD1
v_call: TRBV6-5
j_call: TRBJ2-5
cdr3_nt: TGTGCCAGCAGTCTGAGGGGGCTGGGAGAGACCCAGTACTTC
cdr3_aa: CASSLRGLGETQYF

cdr3_length: 13
clone_size: .
d_call: TRBD1
v_call: TRBV5-8
j_call: TRBJ1-1
cdr3_nt: TGTGCCAGCAGCTTTTCGGACAGGACATGGGCTTTCTTT
cdr3_aa: CASSFSDRTWAFF

cdr3_length: 16
clone_size: .
d_call: TRBD2
v_call: TRBV9
j_call: TRBJ2-7
cdr3_nt: TGTGCCAGCAGCGTAGATGGTAGCGGGGGAGTCTACGAGCAGTACTTC
cdr3_aa: CASSVDGSGGVYEQYF

cdr3_length: 14
clone_size: .
d_call: .
v_call: TRBV9
j_call: TRBJ1-6
cdr3_nt: TGTGCCAGCAGCGTAGGAGGGGAGGGTTCACCCCTCCACTTT
cdr3_aa: CASSVGGEGSPLHF

cdr3_length: 16
clone_size: .
d_call: .
v_call: TRBV6-5
j_call: TRBJ2-5
cdr3_nt: TGTGCCAGCAGTTATGCGACTGGGGGGCTGGGAGAGACCCAGTACTTC
cdr3_aa: CASSYATGGLGETQYF

cdr3_length: 14
clone_size: few
d_call: .
v_call: TRBV5-1
j_call: TRBJ2-6
cdr3_nt: TGCGCCAGCAGTCGGGACTCTGGGGCCAACGTCCTGACTTTC
cdr3_aa: CASSRDSGANVLTF

cdr3_length: 14
clone_size: .
d_call: .
v_call: TRBV25-1
j_call: TRBJ2-7
cdr3_nt: TGTGCCAGCAGTGAAGGGGGCTCCGGCTACGAGCAGTACTTC
cdr3_aa: CASSEGGSGYEQYF

cdr3_length: 14
clone_size: few
d_call: .
v_call: TRBV5-3
j_call: TRBJ2-6
cdr3_nt: TGTGCCAGAAGCCCGCGTGGGCAGGGCCGCCTGAGGACTTTC
cdr3_aa: CARSPRGQGRLRTF

cdr3_length: 11
clone_size: few
d_call: .
v_call: TRBV20-1
j_call: TRBJ2-1
cdr3_nt: TGCAGTGCTACCGACTTTAACGAGCAGTTCTTC
cdr3_aa: CSATDFNEQFF

cdr3_length: 15
clone_size: .
d_call: .
v_call: TRBV9
j_call: TRBJ1-2
cdr3_nt: TGTGCCAGCAGCGGGACCCACCAGCCGGGCTATGGCTACACCTTC
cdr3_aa: CASSGTHQPGYGYTF

cdr3_length: 16
clone_size: .
d_call: TRBD1
v_call: TRBV5-3
j_call: TRBJ2-1
cdr3_nt: TGTGCCAGAAGCTTGTTGCGGTCAGGGGGAGATGATGAGCAGTTCTTC
cdr3_aa: CARSLLRSGGDDEQFF

cdr3_length: 14
clone_size: few
d_call: .
v_call: TRBV27
j_call: TRBJ1-5
cdr3_nt: TGTGCCAGCAGTTTAATGGCAGGGAGCCAGCCCCAGCATTTT
cdr3_aa: CASSLMAGSQPQHF

cdr3_length: 14
clone_size: few
d_call: .
v_call: TRBV19
j_call: TRBJ2-1
cdr3_nt: TGTGCCAGTAGTAAAGCCAGCTCCTACAATGAGCAGTTCTTC
cdr3_aa: CASSKASSYNEQFF

cdr3_length: 14
clone_size: few
d_call: TRBD1
v_call: TRBV28
j_call: TRBJ1-2
cdr3_nt: TGTGCCAGCAGGACCGGGACAGGGTCCTATGGCTACACCTTC
cdr3_aa: CASRTGTGSYGYTF

cdr3_length: 16
clone_size: .
d_call: .
v_call: TRBV28
j_call: TRBJ2-1
cdr3_nt: TGTGCCAGCAGTTTCCCCGACATAGTCTCTCAACAGGGGCAGTTCTTC
cdr3_aa: CASSFPDIVSQQGQFF

cdr3_length: 13
clone_size: many
d_call: .
v_call: TRBV25-1
j_call: TRBJ2-7
cdr3_nt: TGTGCCAGCAGTTGGAGGGGCCCTTTGGAGCAGTACTTC
cdr3_aa: CASSWRGPLEQYF

cdr3_length: 16
clone_size: many
d_call: TRBD1
v_call: TRBV11-2
j_call: TRBJ1-4
cdr3_nt: TGTGCCAGCAGCTGCCCGGACAGGCGATCTAATGAAAAACTGTTTTTT
cdr3_aa: CASSCPDRRSNEKLFF

cdr3_length: 15
clone_size: few
d_call: TRBD1
v_call: TRBV6-6
j_call: TRBJ1-4
cdr3_nt: TGTGCCAGCAGTTACCCGGGACAGGGAAATGAAAAACTGTTTTTT
cdr3_aa: CASSYPGQGNEKLFF

cdr3_length: 16
clone_size: .
d_call: TRBD1
v_call: TRBV9
j_call: TRBJ2-6
cdr3_nt: TGTGCCAGCAGCAGACAGGGGCTGTCCGGGGCCAACGTCCTGACTTTC
cdr3_aa: CASSRQGLSGANVLTF

cdr3_length: 13
clone_size: .
d_call: TRBD1
v_call: TRBV27
j_call: TRBJ2-1
cdr3_nt: TGTGCCAGCAGTTCACAGGGGGCGAGTGAGCAGTTCTTC
cdr3_aa: CASSSQGASEQFF

cdr3_length: 14
clone_size: few
d_call: .
v_call: TRBV15
j_call: TRBJ1-5
cdr3_nt: TGTGCCACCAGTATGACAGGCCCTCATCAGCCCCAGCATTTT
cdr3_aa: CATSMTGPHQPQHF

cdr3_length: 14
clone_size: .
d_call: .
v_call: TRBV30
j_call: TRBJ2-7
cdr3_nt: TGTGCCTGGAGTCTAACTTTTCCACAGGGCGAGCAGTACTTC
cdr3_aa: CAWSLTFPQGEQYF

cdr3_length: 16
clone_size: .
d_call: .
v_call: TRBV5-1
j_call: TRBJ1-3
cdr3_nt: TGCGCCAGCAGAGAGGGTTCGGCCAGCTCTGGAAACACCATATATTTT
cdr3_aa: CASREGSASSGNTIYF

cdr3_length: 16
clone_size: .
d_call: TRBD2
v_call: TRBV5-1
j_call: TRBJ2-2
cdr3_nt: TGCGCCAGCAGCTTGGTACTAGCGGAGAACACCGGGGAGCTGTTTTTT
cdr3_aa: CASSLVLAENTGELFF

cdr3_length: 16
clone_size: few
d_call: .
v_call: TRBV6-1
j_call: TRBJ1-5
cdr3_nt: TGTGCCAGCAGTGAAGTACATCGGTCTAGCAATCAGCCCCAGCATTTT
cdr3_aa: CASSEVHRSSNQPQHF

cdr3_length: 14
clone_size: .
d_call: TRBD1
v_call: TRBV9
j_call: TRBJ1-5
cdr3_nt: TGTGCCAGCAGCGTAGACCAGGGGGGTCAGCCCCAGCATTTT
cdr3_aa: CASSVDQGGQPQHF

cdr3_length: 15
clone_size: few
d_call: TRBD1
v_call: TRBV4-1
j_call: TRBJ1-1
cdr3_nt: TGCGCCAGCAGCCAAGGTATTCAGGGGGAGACTGAAGCTTTCTTT
cdr3_aa: CASSQGIQGETEAFF

cdr3_length: 18
clone_size: .
d_call: TRBD1
v_call: TRBV2
j_call: TRBJ1-2
cdr3_nt: TGTGCCAGCAGTGAGGGGTCCTGGGACAGCCTTACTAACTATGGCTACACCTTC
cdr3_aa: CASSEGSWDSLTNYGYTF

cdr3_length: 14
clone_size: few
d_call: TRBD1
v_call: TRBV16
j_call: TRBJ1-5
cdr3_nt: TGTGCCAGCAGCCGGAACAGGGGGGAGCAGCCCCAGCATTTT
cdr3_aa: CASSRNRGEQPQHF

cdr3_length: 13
clone_size: few
d_call: .
v_call: TRBV6-1
j_call: TRBJ1-1
cdr3_nt: TGTGCCAGCAGTGATGCAGGGGAGACTGAAGCTTTCTTT
cdr3_aa: CASSDAGETEAFF

cdr3_length: 15
clone_size: .
d_call: TRBD1
v_call: TRBV4-2
j_call: TRBJ2-1
cdr3_nt: TGTGCCAGCAGCTTGCAGGGACAGGGGGCAGATGAGCAGTTCTTC
cdr3_aa: CASSLQGQGADEQFF

cdr3_length: 16
clone_size: few
d_call: TRBD1
v_call: TRBV4-2
j_call: TRBJ1-5
cdr3_nt: TGTGCCAGCAGCCATGAAGGGACAGCAAGGAATCAGCCCCAGCATTTT
cdr3_aa: CASSHEGTARNQPQHF

cdr3_length: 14
clone_size: many
d_call: TRBD1
v_call: TRBV2
j_call: TRBJ1-2
cdr3_nt: TGTGCCAGCAGTGAAGACAGGGGGCAAGATGGCTACACCTTC
cdr3_aa: CASSEDRGQDGYTF

cdr3_length: 15
clone_size: .
d_call: TRBD2
v_call: TRBV5-1
j_call: TRBJ2-1
cdr3_nt: TGCGCCAGCAGCGAGGGACTAGCGGGAGTCAATGAGCAGTTCTTC
cdr3_aa: CASSEGLAGVNEQFF

cdr3_length: 15
clone_size: .
d_call: TRBD1
v_call: TRBV10-3
j_call: TRBJ1-2
cdr3_nt: TGTGCCATCAGTGAGTCGGTGACAGGGGACTATGGCTACACCTTC
cdr3_aa: CAISESVTGDYGYTF

cdr3_length: 15
clone_size: .
d_call: .
v_call: TRBV15
j_call: TRBJ2-3
cdr3_nt: TGTGCCACCAGCAGAGATCGGGGATCAGGGGATACGCAGTATTTT
cdr3_aa: CATSRDRGSGDTQYF

cdr3_length: 15
clone_size: .
d_call: TRBD2
v_call: TRBV6-6
j_call: TRBJ2-2
cdr3_nt: TGTGCCAGCAGTTACTCCTACGGGGGGATTGGGGAGCTGTTTTTT
cdr3_aa: CASSYSYGGIGELFF

cdr3_length: 14
clone_size: .
d_call: .
v_call: TRBV4-1
j_call: TRBJ1-2
cdr3_nt: TGCGCCAGCAGCCACCCCAGGAGCAGATTCCGCTACACCTTC
cdr3_aa: CASSHPRSRFRYTF

cdr3_length: 16
clone_size: few
d_call: TRBD1
v_call: TRBV7-2
j_call: TRBJ1-2
cdr3_nt: TGTGCCAGCAGCTTACTCCGACAGGGGGCCAACTATGGCTACACCTTC
cdr3_aa: CASSLLRQGANYGYTF

cdr3_length: 16
clone_size: few
d_call: TRBD1
v_call: TRBV11-2
j_call: TRBJ2-6
cdr3_nt: TGTGCCAGCGTACGACAGGGTTCGGCTGGGGCCAACGTCCTGACTTTC
cdr3_aa: CASVRQGSAGANVLTF

cdr3_length: 12
clone_size: few
d_call: .
v_call: TRBV6-7
j_call: TRBJ1-2
cdr3_nt: TGTGCCAGCAGTTCAGGGCTTTATGGCTACACCTTC
cdr3_aa: CASSSGLYGYTF

cdr3_length: 11
clone_size: .
d_call: .
v_call: TRBV20-1
j_call: TRBJ2-5
cdr3_nt: TGCAGTGCTGGGACGGGGGAGACCCAGTACTTC
cdr3_aa: CSAGTGETQYF

cdr3_length: 13
clone_size: few
d_call: .
v_call: TRBV30
j_call: TRBJ1-5
cdr3_nt: TGTGCCTGGAGTGGGTCAAGCAATCAGCCCCAGCATTTT
cdr3_aa: CAWSGSSNQPQHF

cdr3_length: 16
clone_size: few
d_call: .
v_call: TRBV27
j_call: TRBJ1-1
cdr3_nt: TGTGCCAGCAGTGTTAACCCCCCGGGGTTCGGCTCGGGAGCTTTCTTT
cdr3_aa: CASSVNPPGFGSGAFF

cdr3_length: 15
clone_size: .
d_call: .
v_call: TRBV15
j_call: TRBJ1-5
cdr3_nt: TGTGCCACCAGCACAACAGGGACCTTGAATCAGCCCCAGCATTTT
cdr3_aa: CATSTTGTLNQPQHF

cdr3_length: 13
clone_size: few
d_call: .
v_call: TRBV7-3
j_call: TRBJ1-1
cdr3_nt: TGTGCCAGCAGCTTACAAGGGATGCCTGAAGCTTTCTTT
cdr3_aa: CASSLQGMPEAFF